Listed below are T cell receptor beta chains from one sample, sequenced in a study of T cell responses to AZD1222 COVID-19 vaccine. Clones were sequenced by immunoSEQ multiplex PCR, and TCRdb holds only the in-frame ones, with some missing. This sample has about 140,000 clones, with over 90% found just once. The sequencing used peripheral blood, collected 28 days after the second AZD1222 dose. The receptors come from an adult who received the AZD1222 COVID-19 vaccine. CDR3s include the opening cysteine and the closing phenylalanine or tryptophan. A D gene is named only where the DNA matches it firmly. Rows give clone size only sometimes, using once, few, many, or a class for an expanded clone.

j_call d_call v_call clone_size cdr3_nt cdr3_aa
TRBJ1-5 . TRBV11-3 . TGTGCCAGCAGCTTAGCGTATCAGCCCCAGCATTTT CASSLAYQPQHF
TRBJ2-1 . TRBV6-5 . TGTGCCAGCAGATATCTCAGAGCCCATGAGCAGTTCTTC CASRYLRAHEQFF
TRBJ2-3 . TRBV28 . TGTGCCAGCAGTTTTTCGCGGAGTTTCCATACGCAGTATTTT CASSFSRSFHTQYF
TRBJ1-1 . TRBV4-3 . TGCGCCAGCAGCCAAGATATGGGGAACACTGAAGCTTTCTTT CASSQDMGNTEAFF
TRBJ1-1 TRBD1 TRBV29-1 . TGCAGCGTGGATAGGACAGGGGGCATCACTGAAGCTTTCTTT CSVDRTGGITEAFF
TRBJ1-1 . TRBV6-4 once TGTGCCAGGCCCCGGACAGCCTTT CARPRTAF
TRBJ1-6 TRBD1 TRBV18 . TGTGCCAGCTCACTCGGACAGGGGGAATCACCCCTCCACTTT CASSLGQGESPLHF
TRBJ2-3 . TRBV2 . TGTGCCAGCAGTGTGCCTAGCGCGAGATGGACAGATACGCAGTATTTT CASSVPSARWTDTQYF
TRBJ1-5 . TRBV19 . TGTGCCAGTAGTAAGCCGGGAGATCGGGGTCAGCCCCAGCATTTT CASSKPGDRGQPQHF
TRBJ2-1 TRBD2 TRBV6-4 . TGTGCCAGCAGTGACTCCGCTAGCGGGAGTCGGAATGAGCAGTTCTTC CASSDSASGSRNEQFF
TRBJ2-3 TRBD2 TRBV29-1 . TGCAGCGTTCTACTAGCGGTGGGGCCAGATACGCAGTATTTT CSVLLAVGPDTQYF
TRBJ1-2 . TRBV6-5 . TGTGCCAGCAGTCCCATCGGTGGGGGAAACTATGGCTACACCTTC CASSPIGGGNYGYTF
TRBJ1-2 . TRBV4-3 . TGCGCCAGCAGCCAGCGACCGGGAAGTGGCTACACCTTC CASSQRPGSGYTF
TRBJ2-7 TRBD2 TRBV15 . TGTGCCACCAGCAGAAGGACTAGCGGGAGTTCCTACGAGCAGTACTTC CATSRRTSGSSYEQYF
TRBJ1-1 . TRBV28 . TGTGCCAGCAGTTTAAGTACCTCTGAAGCTTTCTTT CASSLSTSEAFF
TRBJ2-7 TRBD1 TRBV7-2 . TGTGCCAGCAGCTTATCCCCCCCCGGGACAGTTCGCTACGAGCAGTACTTC CASSLSPPGTVRYEQYF
TRBJ2-3 . TRBV5-5 . TGTGCCAGCAGCTTGGCACCTGGGGATACGCAGTATTTT CASSLAPGDTQYF
TRBJ2-1 . TRBV27 medium-sized TGTGCCAGCAGTTTAGGAGCGATCAATGAGCAGTTCTTC CASSLGAINEQFF
TRBJ2-7 TRBD2 TRBV29-1 . TGCAGCGTCACGACTAGCGGGGGCTACGAGCAGTACTTC CSVTTSGGYEQYF
TRBJ1-1 . TRBV19 . TGTGCCAGTAGTATAACAAAGAACACTGAAGCTTTCTTT CASSITKNTEAFF
TRBJ1-2 . TRBV28 . TGTGCCAGCAGTTTAGCCGCCGGGGGCTACACCTTC CASSLAAGGYTF
TRBJ2-3 . TRBV7-2 . TGTGCCAGCAGCGAATCCCGGGGGGATACGCAGTATTTT CASSESRGDTQYF
TRBJ1-1 . TRBV21-1 . TGTGCCAGCGCCGCGGACCGCGGACAGAACACTGAAGCTTTCTTT CASAADRGQNTEAFF
TRBJ2-5 . TRBV21-1 . TGTGCCAGCAGCGCTTCGAGGGGACAGCCTGAAGAGACCCAGTACTTC CASSASRGQPEETQYF
TRBJ1-3 . TRBV30 . TGTGCCTGGAGTTTGGGCTCTGGAAACACCATATATTTT CAWSLGSGNTIYF
TRBJ1-1 TRBD1 TRBV14 . TGTGCCAGCAGCCAACTGGACAGGGGGCGGTTTGAAGCTTTCTTT CASSQLDRGRFEAFF
TRBJ1-4 . TRBV27 . TGTGCCAGCAGCCCCCGATGGGCAACTAATGAAAAACTGTTTTTT CASSPRWATNEKLFF
TRBJ2-5 . TRBV28 . TGTGCCAGCAGTTTTCAGAACTTACAAGAGACCCAGTACTTC CASSFQNLQETQYF
TRBJ2-1 . TRBV28 . TGTGCCAGCAGTACTAGGACGTACAGACCCAACAATGAGCAGTTCTTC CASSTRTYRPNNEQFF
TRBJ1-3 . TRBV7-2 . TGTGCCAGCAGCCAGAGTGTCTCTGGAAACACCATATATTTT CASSQSVSGNTIYF
TRBJ2-1 . TRBV11-3 . TGTGCCAGCAGCTTAGGTGGGGCGGGGACCAATGAGCAGTTCTTC CASSLGGAGTNEQFF
TRBJ1-6 . TRBV28 . TGTGGCAACCCCCAGCGTTCACCCCTCCACTTT CGNPQRSPLHF
TRBJ2-7 . TRBV2 . TGTGCCAGCAGTGAATACAGGGGGGGTTCCTACGAGCAGTACTTC CASSEYRGGSYEQYF
TRBJ1-1 . TRBV6-2/TRBV6-3 . TGTGCCAGCAGCGTAAGGGTTGGAAGCGCTGAAGCTTTCTTT CASSVRVGSAEAFF
TRBJ2-7 TRBD2 TRBV29-1 once TGCAGCGTCCGGGGACTAGCGGCCTACGAGCAGTACTTC CSVRGLAAYEQYF
TRBJ2-7 TRBD1 TRBV24-1 . TGTGCCACCAGTGACGCAAAGGGACAGATTTCCGAGCAGTACTTC CATSDAKGQISEQYF
TRBJ2-3 . TRBV6-4 . TGTGCCAGCAGTGACTGGCAGTTCACAGATACGCAGTATTTT CASSDWQFTDTQYF
TRBJ1-1 . TRBV10-3 . TGTGCCATCAAGGGGGTATCTTTATCTGAAGCTTTCTTT CAIKGVSLSEAFF
TRBJ1-1 . TRBV12-3/TRBV12-4 . TGTGCCAGCAGTTCGTACTCAGCAGCAGCTTTCTTT CASSSYSAAAFF
TRBJ1-6 TRBD1 TRBV3-1/TRBV3-2 few TGTGCCAGCAGCCAAGTGGTTGGGGACAGGTATTCACCCCTCCACTTT CASSQVVGDRYSPLHF
TRBJ2-1 . TRBV9 . TGTGCCAGCAGCGCGACGATTGAGCAGTTCTTC CASSATIEQFF
TRBJ2-3 . TRBV29-1 . TGCAGCGTCGCAGCAGCGGAGGGTAGCACAGATACGCAGTATTTT CSVAAAEGSTDTQYF
TRBJ1-2 . TRBV19 . TGTGCCAGCCGGGGCCAGGCGGGAGGCTACACCTTC CASRGQAGGYTF
TRBJ1-6 . TRBV18 . TGTGCCAGCTCACCACCCCTAGACCCTGAGGTGGATTCGACCCTCCACTTT CASSPPLDPEVDSTLHF
TRBJ1-4 . TRBV6-2/TRBV6-3 once TGTGCCAGCAGTTATTCAGGGAGGAGGAAAGAAAAACTGTTTTTT CASSYSGRRKEKLFF
TRBJ1-1 TRBD1 TRBV29-1 . TGCAGCGTCGCACAGGGGGCGTCGAACACTGAAGCTTTCTTT CSVAQGASNTEAFF
TRBJ2-1 TRBD1 TRBV4-2 . TGTGCCAGCAGCCAAGAGTGGACAGGGGGCGCGGAGCTTGAGCAGTTCTTC CASSQEWTGGAELEQFF
TRBJ2-7 TRBD2 TRBV3-1/TRBV3-2 few TGTGCCAGCAGCCAAGTCTCCCTAGCGGGAGTCTACGAGCAGTACTTC CASSQVSLAGVYEQYF
TRBJ2-5 . TRBV5-1 . TGCGCCAGCTCCGCCGGGCAAGAGACCCAGTACTTC CASSAGQETQYF
TRBJ2-4 TRBD1 TRBV7-8 . TGTGCCAGCAGCCGACTGGGACAGGGGGAAAACATTCAGTACTTC CASSRLGQGENIQYF
TRBJ1-6 . TRBV19 . TGTGCCAGTAGTATAGAGGCGGCAAGGGGGACGGCCCTCCACTTT CASSIEAARGTALHF
TRBJ2-3 TRBD2 TRBV5-4 . TGTGCCAGCAGCACTAGCGGGAGAGTGGGAGGTAGGGATACGCAGTATTTT CASSTSGRVGGRDTQYF
TRBJ1-1 . TRBV30 . TGTGCCTGGAATCCGGGGTGGGGGGTCAACACTGAAGCTTTCTTT CAWNPGWGVNTEAFF
TRBJ1-1 TRBD1 TRBV10-3 . TGTGCCATCAGTTCACCGGGACAGGGAGGGAGGGTGAACACTGAAGCTTTCTTT CAISSPGQGGRVNTEAFF
TRBJ1-5 . TRBV19 . TGTGCCAGTAGTATTGGTCAGGGCATTAATCAGCCCCAGCATTTT CASSIGQGINQPQHF